This T cell receptor beta chain came from a study of blood T cell repertoires in COVID-19. Trimming pared 4 bases from V and 8 bases from J, leaving 12 bases between. In germline, CDR1 is SGHDT, CDR2 YYEEEE. This CDR3 has 13 residues. In the study's own analysis: By means of reference gene primer amplification, nucleated cell counts were estimated. The assay was immunoSEQ multiplex PCR, and TCRdb's table has in-frame clones only and misses some. The V and J calls and clone size were taken over from that table, and D and trimming were inferred from the DNA. Among roughly 400,000 clones listed, around 90% were seen once. Clinical history reported by participants formed the basis on which cohorts were assigned.

The sample consisted of PBMCs or T cells enriched from blood (not recorded which). The receptor was isolated from a woman between 40 and 55 years old with acute COVID-19. The chain uses TRBV5-6 and TRBJ2-2; D might be TRBD1 (6 bases). CDR3 region: CASSPRGRGELFF. CDR3 nucleotides: TGTGCCAGCAGCCCCAGGGGAAGGGGGGAGCTGTTTTTT.